These T cell receptor beta chains were read from a single sample in a study of early T cells in non-severe SARS-CoV-2 infection. TCRdb fed the 5' RACE reads into MiXCR, producing one record per CDR3 protein. The profile covers around 99,000 distinct CDR3 sequences, with 8.5% to 14% appearing a single time and about 8.1% taken by the ten largest. Sequencing used whole blood. The receptors originated from an adult who was a healthcare worker with PCR-confirmed SARS-CoV-2 infection or an uninfected control (not recorded which). The CDR3 runs from the conserved cysteine through the conserved F or W. A D gene is named only where the DNA matches it firmly. Some rows have no size entry. The others give once, few or many, or a class for an expanded clone.

cdr3_aa,cdr3_nt,j_call,v_call,d_call,clone_size
CASSLVILQETQYF,TGTGCCAGCAGCTTAGTTATTCTACAAGAGACCCAGTACTTC,TRBJ2-5,TRBV7-2,NA,NA
CASSSTSGREYEQFF,TGCGCCAGCAGTTCGACTAGCGGGAGGGAGTATGAGCAGTTCTTC,TRBJ2-1,TRBV10-2,TRBD2,NA
CASSLLSHRDFSFF,TGTGCCAGCAGTTTACTCTCCCACCGGGACTTTTCCTTCTTC,TRBJ2-1,TRBV28,NA,many
CASSSGRGNEQFF,TGCGCCAGCAGCTCTGGCAGGGGGAATGAGCAGTTCTTC,TRBJ2-1,TRBV10-2,TRBD1,NA
CASSRGMGSGANVLTF,TGCGCCAGCAGCCGGGGGATGGGATCTGGGGCCAACGTCCTGACTTTC,TRBJ2-6,TRBV4-1,NA,NA
CASTGQVLSYEQYF,TGTGCCAGCACTGGACAGGTCCTCTCCTACGAGCAGTACTTC,TRBJ2-7,TRBV28,TRBD1,NA
CASSLVTGEFYNEQFF,TGTGCCAGCAGCTTAGTTACAGGCGAATTCTACAATGAGCAGTTCTTC,TRBJ2-1,TRBV7-6,NA,NA
CASSFSLTYNEQFF,TGTGCCAGCAGTTTCTCTCTGACCTACAATGAGCAGTTCTTC,TRBJ2-1,TRBV28,NA,NA
CASSPFREGALTDTQYF,TGTGCCAGCTCACCTTTCAGAGAGGGGGCCCTCACAGATACGCAGTATTTT,TRBJ2-3,TRBV18,TRBD1,few
CASSLPGNAIQYF,TGTGCCAGCAGTTTGCCGGGGAATGCCATTCAGTACTTC,TRBJ2-4,TRBV28,NA,NA
CSARTPRAGSNEQFF,TGCAGTGCTAGGACCCCAAGGGCGGGAAGCAATGAGCAGTTCTTC,TRBJ2-1,TRBV20-1,NA,few
CASSPGTGLHEQYF,TGTGCCAGCAGCCCCGGGACAGGGCTTCACGAGCAGTACTTC,TRBJ2-7,TRBV9,TRBD1,few
CASSLGTAEAFF,TGTGCCAGCAGCTTAGGGACAGCTGAAGCTTTCTTT,TRBJ1-1,TRBV2,TRBD1,NA
CASSQGQGTAGNEQFF,TGCGCCAGCAGCCAAGGACAGGGGACGGCTGGCAATGAGCAGTTCTTC,TRBJ2-1,TRBV4-3,TRBD1,NA
CASSYPPLTFF,TGTGCCAGCAGTTACCCTCCCCTTACTTTCTTT,TRBJ1-1,TRBV6-5,NA,NA